These T cell receptor beta chains were read from a single sample in a study of cytomegalovirus exposure and HLA in healthy donors. Assay: immunoSEQ multiplex PCR; the TCRdb copy retains only in-frame clones and omits some. The table records around 140,000 clones, approximately 80% of them present only once. Sequencing was done on a sample of PBMCs. These receptors originate from a woman under 30 in good health and CMV-seropositive. Both conserved end residues are part of each CDR3. The D gene is left open where the match is weak. Where a row states a size, it is once, few, many or the class of an expanded clone; other rows omit it.

>14|-|TRBJ1-5|-|TRBV19
CASSIGQRYQPQHF
TGTGCCAGTAGTATTGGACAGCGCTATCAGCCCCAGCATTTT
>17|TRBD1|TRBJ1-3|-|TRBV7-9
CASSSRTGTGSGNTIYF
TGTGCCAGCAGTTCTAGGACCGGGACAGGCTCTGGAAACACCATATATTTT
>15|TRBD2|TRBJ2-7|-|TRBV6-5
CASSLLAGASYEQYF
TGTGCCAGCAGCCTGCTAGCGGGGGCCTCCTACGAGCAGTACTTC
>14|TRBD1|TRBJ1-2|-|TRBV10-3
CAIRPLDRGSGYTF
TGTGCCATACGACCTTTGGACAGGGGATCTGGCTACACCTTC
>15|-|TRBJ1-2|-|TRBV5-4
CASSRVAGAYYGYTF
TGTGCCAGCAGCCGGGTGGCGGGGGCGTATTATGGCTACACCTTC
>15|TRBD2|TRBJ2-1|-|TRBV28
CASVGSGAFYNEQFF
TGTGCCAGCGTTGGTAGCGGGGCCTTTTACAATGAGCAGTTCTTC
>17|-|TRBJ1-4|-|TRBV4-1
CASSQASAQGSNEKLFF
TGCGCCAGCAGCCAAGCCTCGGCACAGGGTTCTAATGAAAAACTGTTTTTT
>15|TRBD1|TRBJ2-7|-|TRBV9
CASSVEQGPSYEQYF
TGTGCCAGCAGCGTAGAACAGGGGCCCTCCTACGAGCAGTACTTC
>14|TRBD1|TRBJ1-3|-|TRBV5-1
CASSGTGAGNTIYF
TGCGCCAGCAGCGGGACAGGGGCTGGAAACACCATATATTTT
>14|-|TRBJ2-3|-|TRBV11-3
CASSAQGVGLTQYF
TGTGCCAGCAGCGCCCAGGGGGTGGGACTTACGCAGTATTTT
>17|TRBD2|TRBJ2-5|-|TRBV5-4
CASSLTLLAGIQETQYF
TGTGCCAGCAGCTTGACGTTGCTAGCGGGGATCCAAGAGACCCAGTACTTC
>14|-|TRBJ1-4|few|TRBV19
CASSNGQAAEKLFF
TGTGCCAGTAGTAATGGGCAGGCCGCCGAAAAACTGTTTTTT
>16|-|TRBJ1-2|-|TRBV28
CASSLFPTGRGYGYTF
TGTGCCAGCAGTTTATTTCCGACCGGGAGGGGCTATGGCTACACCTTC
>15|-|TRBJ2-3|-|TRBV5-4
CASRRTGGPQDTQYF
TGTGCCAGCCGCCGTACCGGTGGGCCTCAAGATACGCAGTATTTT
>13|-|TRBJ2-5|once|TRBV5-6
CASSALERETQYF
TGTGCCAGCAGCGCCTTGGAGAGGGAGACCCAGTACTTC
>15|TRBD1|TRBJ2-2|-|TRBV11-2
CASSRGQANTGELFF
TGTGCCAGCAGCAGGGGACAGGCGAACACCGGGGAGCTGTTTTTT
>14|-|TRBJ1-2|few|TRBV28
CASSLPEPNGGYTF
TGTGCCAGCAGCCTTCCGGAGCCCAATGGTGGCTACACCTTC
>16|-|TRBJ1-1|-|TRBV5-4
CASSLGSNRENTEAFF
TGTGCCAGCAGCTTGGGCTCGAACAGGGAGAACACTGAAGCTTTCTTT
>13|TRBD1|TRBJ2-1|-|TRBV28
CATSVGTGQVKFF
TGTGCCACCTCCGTGGGGACAGGGCAAGTGAAGTTCTTC
>13|-|TRBJ1-6|-|TRBV7-9
CASWRTGDSPLHF
TGTGCCAGCTGGCGGACGGGGGATTCACCCCTCCACTTT
>13|-|TRBJ1-6|few|TRBV18
CASSPLVETPLHF
TGTGCCAGCTCACCACTTGTCGAGACACCCCTCCACTTT
>16|-|TRBJ1-3|-|TRBV7-9
CASSSHRRDTGNTIYF
TGTGCCAGCAGCTCCCATAGAAGGGACACTGGAAACACCATATATTTT
>17|TRBD1|TRBJ1-5|-|TRBV7-2
CASSFLGAGGVNQPQHF
TGTGCCAGCAGCTTCCTCGGGGCAGGGGGCGTCAATCAGCCCCAGCATTTT
>16|TRBD1|TRBJ1-6|-|TRBV9
CASSVTQGARNSPLHF
TGTGCCAGCAGCGTAACGCAGGGGGCTCGGAATTCACCCCTCCACTTT
>16|-|TRBJ1-3|many|TRBV30
CAWSVGGAFSGNTIYF
TGTGCCTGGAGTGTAGGGGGGGCCTTCAGTGGAAACACCATATATTTT
>12|-|TRBJ1-2|-|TRBV5-1
CASGEVNYGYTF
TGCGCCAGCGGAGAGGTTAACTATGGCTACACCTTC
>14|-|TRBJ1-6|-|TRBV19
CASSISLYNSPLHF
TGTGCCAGTAGTATATCCCTTTATAATTCACCCCTCCACTTT
>12|-|TRBJ2-7|-|TRBV30
CAWNEGVYEQYF
TGTGCCTGGAATGAGGGAGTCTACGAGCAGTACTTC
>12|-|TRBJ1-1|few|TRBV5-1
CASSPNRAEAFF
TGCGCCAGCAGCCCTAACAGGGCTGAAGCTTTCTTT
>14|TRBD1|TRBJ1-2|-|TRBV4-3
CASSQGTGNYGYTF
TGCGCCAGCAGCCAAGGGACAGGGAACTATGGCTACACCTTC
>16|-|TRBJ2-7|-|TRBV28
CASSSPNGEGSYEQYF
TGTGCCAGCAGTTCCCCTAACGGGGAAGGCTCCTACGAGCAGTACTTC
>15|-|TRBJ2-7|-|TRBV4-1
CASSQESAGVYEQYF
TGCGCCAGCAGCCAAGAGTCCGCAGGGGTCTACGAGCAGTACTTC
>13|TRBD1|TRBJ2-7|-|TRBV10-2
CASSLRNRGEQYF
TGCGCCAGCAGCCTAAGAAACAGGGGCGAGCAGTACTTC
>14|-|TRBJ2-7|few|TRBV11-2
CASSSPSDNYEQYF
TGTGCCAGCAGCTCCCCAAGTGACAACTACGAGCAGTACTTC
>12|-|TRBJ2-7|-|TRBV7-9
CASSRGAWEQYF
TGTGCCAGCAGTCGGGGAGCGTGGGAGCAGTACTTC
>16|TRBD1|TRBJ1-5|-|TRBV7-2
CASSLTVDRVDQPQHF
TGTGCCAGCAGCTTGACAGTGGACAGGGTCGATCAGCCCCAGCATTTT
>15|TRBD1|TRBJ1-2|-|TRBV6-4
CASSESGQGDYGYTF
TGTGCCAGCAGTGAGTCCGGACAGGGGGACTATGGCTACACCTTC
>15|-|TRBJ1-2|-|TRBV7-2
CASREAQGPNYGYTF
TGTGCCAGCAGAGAGGCCCAGGGTCCCAACTATGGCTACACCTTC
>18|TRBD2|TRBJ2-2|-|TRBV7-6
CASSTQIWEGRNTGELFF
TGTGCCAGCAGCACACAGATTTGGGAGGGGCGGAATACCGGGGAGCTGTTTTTT
>14|-|TRBJ1-5|-|TRBV5-6
CASSLAEARGPQHF
TGTGCCAGCAGCTTGGCAGAGGCCAGGGGGCCCCAGCATTTT
>16|TRBD2|TRBJ2-7|few|TRBV6-5
CASSYDLAAIAYEQYF
TGTGCCAGCAGTTACGACCTAGCGGCGATCGCCTACGAGCAGTACTTC
>13|-|TRBJ2-7|-|TRBV27
CASSFPPIYEQYF
TGTGCCAGCAGTTTCCCCCCTATCTACGAGCAGTACTTC
>17|-|TRBJ1-1|-|TRBV15
CATSREPSGISGAIPFF
TGTGCCACCAGCAGAGAACCATCCGGTATTTCAGGGGCCATCCCTTTCTTT
>15|TRBD1|TRBJ1-5|-|TRBV7-8
CASSPRDRGNQPQHF
TGTGCCAGCAGCCCCAGGGACAGAGGCAATCAGCCCCAGCATTTT
>18|TRBD1|TRBJ2-2|-|TRBV30
CAWIISDRGRWNTGELFF
TGTGCCTGGATCATATCGGACAGGGGGCGGTGGAACACCGGGGAGCTGTTTTTT
>13|-|TRBJ2-1|-|TRBV5-8
CASRLSASNEQFF
TGTGCCAGCAGACTAAGCGCAAGCAATGAGCAGTTCTTC
>15|-|TRBJ1-1|-|TRBV7-9
CSSSPREGLNTEAFF
TGTTCCAGCAGCCCAAGAGAGGGATTGAACACTGAAGCTTTCTTT
>15|-|TRBJ2-1|-|TRBV5-1
CASRPSLRADNEQFF
TGCGCCAGCAGACCTTCTCTCAGGGCAGACAATGAGCAGTTCTTC
>16|TRBD2|TRBJ2-4|-|TRBV7-6
CASSLESGAAKNIQYF
TGTGCCAGCAGCTTAGAGAGCGGGGCGGCCAAAAACATTCAGTACTTC
>16|-|TRBJ1-3|-|TRBV5-1
CASSPGSGVSGNTIYF
TGCGCCAGCAGCCCCGGTTCGGGGGTCTCTGGAAACACCATATATTTT
>18|TRBD2|TRBJ2-2|-|TRBV5-6
CASSLGGSGGHYTGELFF
TGTGCCAGCAGCTTGGGTGGTAGCGGGGGCCACTACACCGGGGAGCTGTTTTTT
>15|-|TRBJ2-1|-|TRBV7-9
CASSLLRMGDNEQFF
TGTGCCAGCAGCTTACTCCGGATGGGCGACAATGAGCAGTTCTTC
>14|-|TRBJ1-2|once|TRBV29-1
CSVHELEGNYGYTF
TGCAGCGTTCACGAACTCGAGGGTAACTATGGCTACACCTTC
>15|-|TRBJ1-1|-|TRBV19
CASSIEAGDLPEAFF
TGTGCCAGTAGTATAGAGGCAGGGGATTTACCTGAAGCTTTCTTT